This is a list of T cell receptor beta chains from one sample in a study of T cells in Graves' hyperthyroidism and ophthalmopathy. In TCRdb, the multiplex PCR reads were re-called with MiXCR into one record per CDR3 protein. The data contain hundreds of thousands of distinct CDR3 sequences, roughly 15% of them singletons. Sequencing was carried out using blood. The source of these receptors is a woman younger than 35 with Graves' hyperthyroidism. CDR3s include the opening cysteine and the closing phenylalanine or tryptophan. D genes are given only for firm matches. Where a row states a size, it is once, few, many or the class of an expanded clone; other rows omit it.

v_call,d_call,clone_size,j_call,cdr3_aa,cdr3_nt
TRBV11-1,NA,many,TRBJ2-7,CASSNRDLTYEQYF,TGTGCCAGCAGCAACCGGGACCTAACCTACGAGCAGTACTTC
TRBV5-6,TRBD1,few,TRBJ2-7,CASRLTGGHEQYF,TGTGCCAGCAGACTAACAGGGGGCCACGAGCAGTACTTC
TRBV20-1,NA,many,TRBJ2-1,CSARGRNEQFF,TGCAGTGCTAGGGGGAGAAATGAGCAGTTCTTC
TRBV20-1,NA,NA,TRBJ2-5,CSAPTGAGEIQYF,TGCAGTGCCCCGACCGGTGCAGGGGAGATCCAGTACTTC
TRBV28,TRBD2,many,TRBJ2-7,CASSVGTSGYYEQYF,TGTGCCAGCAGCGTCGGGACTAGCGGATATTACGAGCAGTACTTC
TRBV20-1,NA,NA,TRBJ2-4,CSARQAVLAKNIQYF,TGCAGTGCTAGGCAAGCGGTACTAGCCAAAAACATTCAGTACTTC
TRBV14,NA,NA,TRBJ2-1,CASSHRVSGIHEQFF,TGTGCCAGCAGCCACCGGGTGTCAGGGATCCATGAGCAGTTCTTC
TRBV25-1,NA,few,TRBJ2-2,CASSEYLGRGGDTGELFF,TGTGCCAGCAGTGAATATTTGGGTCGTGGAGGGGACACCGGGGAGCTGTTTTTT
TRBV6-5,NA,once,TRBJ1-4,CASSYSSDGEKLFF,TGTGCCAGCAGTTACTCCTCCGACGGTGAAAAACTGTTTTTT
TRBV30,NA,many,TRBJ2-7,CAWMGDPREQYF,TGTGCCTGGATGGGAGACCCCCGGGAGCAGTACTTC
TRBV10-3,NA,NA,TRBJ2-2,CAIRPPEGTGELFF,TGTGCCATCAGACCACCCGAGGGGACCGGGGAGCTGTTTTTT
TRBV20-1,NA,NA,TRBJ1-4,CSARDLRTRNEKLFF,TGCAGTGCTAGAGATTTGCGGACGCGTAATGAAAAACTGTTTTTT
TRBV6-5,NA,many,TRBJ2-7,CASSSNIIYEQYF,TGTGCCAGCAGTTCGAACATAATCTACGAGCAGTACTTC
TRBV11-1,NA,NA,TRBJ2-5,CASSLAAGSETQYF,TGTGCCAGCAGCTTAGCGGCGGGGTCCGAGACCCAGTACTTC
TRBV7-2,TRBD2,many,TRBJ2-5,CASSLSRLAGRETQYF,TGTGCCAGCAGCTTATCGCGTCTAGCGGGACGTGAGACCCAGTACTTC
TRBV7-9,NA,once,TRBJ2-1,CASSLVWDPYEQFF,TGTGCCAGCAGCTTAGTTTGGGACCCGTATGAGCAGTTCTTC
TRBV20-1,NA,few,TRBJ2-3,CSPSSRTDTQYF,TGCAGTCCCTCTAGCAGAACAGATACGCAGTATTTT
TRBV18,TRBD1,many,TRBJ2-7,CASSPQDRAASYEQYF,TGTGCCAGCTCACCACAAGACAGGGCAGCTTCTTACGAGCAGTACTTC
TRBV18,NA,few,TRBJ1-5,CASSTGWNQPQHF,TGTGCCAGCTCCACAGGGTGGAATCAGCCCCAGCATTTT
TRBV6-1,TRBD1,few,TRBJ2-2,CASRSDRGNTGELFF,TGTGCCAGCAGAAGCGACAGGGGCAACACCGGGGAGCTGTTTTTT
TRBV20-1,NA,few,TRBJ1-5,CSARDRQVNQPQHF,TGCAGTGCTAGAGATAGGCAGGTTAATCAGCCCCAGCATTTT
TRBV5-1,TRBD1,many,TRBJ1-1,CASSLEAGGLGEAFF,TGCGCCAGCAGCTTGGAGGCAGGGGGGTTAGGTGAAGCTTTCTTT
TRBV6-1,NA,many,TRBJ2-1,CASSFSGSHSYNEQFF,TGTGCCAGCAGTTTTTCAGGGTCCCACTCCTACAATGAGCAGTTCTTC
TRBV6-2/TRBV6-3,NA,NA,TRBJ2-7,CASRKIGLSYEQYF,TGTGCCAGCAGAAAGATTGGCCTCTCCTACGAGCAGTACTTC
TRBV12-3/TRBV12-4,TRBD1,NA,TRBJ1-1,CASRPGRGQGEAFF,TGTGCCAGCAGGCCTGGACGGGGACAGGGTGAAGCTTTCTTT
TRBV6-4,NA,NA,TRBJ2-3,CASSHGDPTDTQYF,TGTGCCAGCAGCCATGGGGACCCCACAGATACGCAGTATTTT
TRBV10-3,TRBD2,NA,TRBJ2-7,CAISEGLAGSSYEQYF,TGTGCCATCAGTGAAGGACTAGCGGGGTCCTCCTACGAGCAGTACTTC
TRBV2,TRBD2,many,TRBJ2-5,CASSDSAGGLETQYF,TGTGCCAGCAGTGATTCAGCGGGAGGCTTAGAGACCCAGTACTTC
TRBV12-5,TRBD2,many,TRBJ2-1,CASGLVTKGGAYNEQFF,TGTGCTAGTGGTTTGGTAACCAAGGGAGGGGCCTACAATGAGCAGTTCTTC
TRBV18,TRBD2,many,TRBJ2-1,CASSHPGVLADINEQFF,TGTGCCAGCTCACACCCTGGAGTACTAGCGGACATCAATGAGCAGTTCTTC
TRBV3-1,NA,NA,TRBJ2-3,CASSQRLVLSTDTQYF,TGTGCCAGCAGCCAACGTCTAGTCTTGAGCACAGATACGCAGTATTTT
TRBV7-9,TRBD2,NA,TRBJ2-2,CASSFGGSTGELFF,TGTGCCAGCAGCTTTGGCGGGAGCACCGGGGAGCTGTTTTTT
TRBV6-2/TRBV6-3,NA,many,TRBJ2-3,CASTYSGYSTDTQYF,TGTGCCAGCACCTATAGCGGATACAGCACAGATACGCAGTATTTT
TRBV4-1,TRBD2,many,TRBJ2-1,CASSQGMTSGHYNEQFF,TGCGCCAGCAGCCAAGGGATGACTAGCGGCCACTACAATGAGCAGTTCTTC
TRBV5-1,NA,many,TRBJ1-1,CASRISLDTEAFF,TGCGCCAGCCGAATCTCATTGGACACTGAAGCTTTCTTT
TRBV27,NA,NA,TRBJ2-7,CASSIAGTLYEQYF,TGTGCCAGCAGTATAGCCGGGACCCTCTACGAGCAGTACTTC
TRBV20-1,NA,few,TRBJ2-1,CSARKLGSRGYNEQFF,TGCAGTGCTAGAAAGTTGGGGTCTCGGGGATATAATGAGCAGTTCTTC
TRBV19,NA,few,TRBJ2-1,CASEGIGESSYNEQFF,TGTGCCAGCGAAGGCATCGGGGAAAGCTCCTACAATGAGCAGTTCTTC
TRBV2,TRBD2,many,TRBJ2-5,CASSPGLAGNNQETQYF,TGTGCCAGCAGTCCGGGACTAGCGGGGAATAACCAAGAGACCCAGTACTTC
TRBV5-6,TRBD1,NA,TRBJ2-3,CASSPRVKTGALSTDTQYF,TGTGCCAGCAGCCCGCGTGTAAAGACAGGGGCCCTTAGCACAGATACGCAGTATTTT
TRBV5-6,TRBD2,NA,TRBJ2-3,CASSRRTSEKSTDTQYF,TGTGCCAGCAGCCGACGGACTAGCGAAAAAAGCACAGATACGCAGTATTTT
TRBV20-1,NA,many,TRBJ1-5,CSASSGDQPQHF,TGCAGTGCTAGCTCAGGGGATCAGCCCCAGCATTTT
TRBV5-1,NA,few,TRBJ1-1,CASSFMGEEAFF,TGCGCCAGCAGCTTTATGGGGGAGGAAGCTTTCTTT